This is a list of T cell receptor beta chains from one sample in a study of beta chain features in type 1 diabetes. Sequencing used immunoSEQ multiplex PCR; TCRdb keeps in-frame clones, though not all of them. The sample includes 680,000 or so clones, about 16% of them seen just once. Sequenced material: naive CD4+ T cells from blood. The receptors come from a man in his late teens or twenties in good health. CDR3s include the opening cysteine and the closing phenylalanine or tryptophan.

>TRBV28|13|TRBJ2-2
CASRPTVTGELFF
>TRBV15|18|TRBJ2-3
CATSREGSLAGVTDTQYF
>TRBV18|16|TRBJ2-1
CASSPMGGLISNEQFF
>TRBV9|16|TRBJ1-2
CASSGDLNRVGYGYTF
>TRBV5-1|14|TRBJ2-7
CASSRAGDSYEQYF
>TRBV18|15|TRBJ2-7
CASSPGQGPYYEQYF
>TRBV28|17|TRBJ2-7
CASSFSYPGPSNHEQYF
>TRBV5-1|12|TRBJ2-1
CASSLPSHEQFF
>TRBV15|13|TRBJ2-3
CATSRGEGDTQYF
>TRBV5-1|14|TRBJ1-5
CASSMTGPSQPQHF
>TRBV29-1|13|TRBJ1-1
CSVGGQGHTEAFF
>TRBV6-5|12|TRBJ2-5
CATNREAETQYF
>TRBV7-2|15|TRBJ2-7
CASSFVWDSAYEQYF
>TRBV27|14|TRBJ2-7
CASSKDRVFDEQYF
>TRBV5-6|17|TRBJ2-2
CASSLVFSPLWDGELFF
>TRBV7-2|15|TRBJ2-7
CASSLAQTSSYEQYF
>TRBV7-9|15|TRBJ2-5
CASSPHLTGEETQYF
>TRBV4-3|13|TRBJ1-2
CASSQESGLGYTF
>TRBV15|15|TRBJ1-2
CATSRDRLHNYGYTF
>TRBV5-6|15|TRBJ2-3
CASSFLGTGTDTQYF
>TRBV7-3|12|TRBJ2-7
CASSSGQGEQYF
>TRBV4-3|16|TRBJ2-3
CASSQVWVRGTDTQYF
>TRBV7-3|14|TRBJ2-5
CASSKTGVGETQYF
>TRBV23-1|18|TRBJ2-7
CASSQFPSVGQFPYEQYF
>TRBV27|14|TRBJ1-2
CASSSLGGSYGYTF
>TRBV7-9|16|TRBJ2-1
CASSSVNSASYNEQFF
>TRBV4-3|11|TRBJ2-1
CASSHACEQFF
>TRBV28|16|TRBJ1-5
CASSSGGQGRNQPQHF
>TRBV7-9|14|TRBJ2-1
CASSPRTSRNEQFF